These 30 T cell receptor beta chains share one sample of origin, sequenced in a study of T cells in women clearing cervical HPV infection. Data came from immunoSEQ multiplex PCR; TCRdb stores just in-frame clones and leaves some out. The sample's table shows 25,000 to 35,000 clones. Sequencing used blood buffy coat. The receptors shown here come from a woman between 18 and 75 years old with a cervical HPV16 infection that either progressed to CIN3+ or cleared (not recorded which).

Details on this clone: Coverage ceases 3 residues before the CDR3 finishes, and the germline J gene fills in the end. The chain carries TRBV2 and TRBJ2-2, with TRBD1 matching 9 bases. Germline-derived CDR1 and CDR2 are SNHLY and FYNNEI. This CDR3 contains 14 residues. The V and J ends lost 8 bases and 1 base, in that order; junction bases with no gene match: 2. The CDR3 here is CASRTGENTGELFF. Partial CDR3 DNA: TGTGCCAGCCGGACAGGGGAGAACACCGGGGAG.

With respect to this clone: The CDR3 end is not reached by the read, which stops 3 residues before it; the germline J gene fills it in. The V and J genes are TRBV7-9 and TRBJ1-1, with 7 nucleotides matching TRBD1. This CDR3 has 15 residues. V lost 5 bases and J lost 3; bases outside the gene matches: 9. Germline V gene lookup returns CDR1 SEHNR and CDR2 FQNEAQ (reference sequence). CDR3 in amino acids: CASSPQTGWDTEAFF. The sequenced part of the CDR3 DNA is TGTGCCAGCAGCCCCCAGACAGGGTGGGACACTGAA.

With regard to this clone: The observed sequence ends 3 residues before the CDR3 terminus, with the missing tail filled in from the germline J gene. The V and J genes are TRBV2 and TRBJ1-6; 7 nucleotides align to TRBD1. There are 14 residues in the CDR3. The germline CDR1 and CDR2 sequences are SNHLY and FYNNEI. V lost 5 bases to trimming and J lost 9 bases; unmatched junction nucleotides: 7. The CDR3 bases that were read are TGTGCCAGCAGTCCGGGACAGCGAGTTTCACCC. Translated: CASSPGQRVSP. In full, the CDR3 reads CASSPGQRVSPLHF.

A remark on this clone: Read sequence stops 3 residues before the CDR3 end, and the germline J gene provides the missing end. This chain links TRBV19 with TRBJ2-3, with D unclear. V was cut by 8 bases and J by 2 bases, with 14 bases left in between. The CDR3 has 14 amino acids. Germline V CDR1 and CDR2: LNHDA, SQIVND (reference sequence). The CDR3 spells CASFKARITDTQYF. CDR3 bases read: TGTGCCAGTTTTAAGGCCAGAATCACAGATACG.

Regarding this clone: The read is 3 residues too short to cover the CDR3 end, so that end is filled in from the germline J gene. Other nucleotide sequences from this sample produce the same CDR3. The genes are TRBV18 and TRBJ2-1, with D possibly being TRBD2 (6 bases). This CDR3 is 13 amino acids long. V was shortened by 3 bases and J by 6 bases, with 9 bases between the two germline ends. From germline, CDR1 is KGHSH and CDR2 LQKENI. The CDR3: CASSPTGVNEQFF. CDR3 bases read: TGTGCCAGCTCACCCACGGGGGTCAATGAG.

Note on this clone: The read terminates 3 residues ahead of where the CDR3 ends, so the germline J gene completes it. V and J are TRBV6-2 or TRBV6-3 and TRBJ1-1; D remains ambiguous. V lost 8 bases to trimming and J lost 4 bases, with 17 bases between them. The CDR3 has 14 amino acids. The V gene's germline CDR1 is MNHEY and CDR2 SVGEGT. CDR3 in amino acids: CASSQARESTEAFF. The covered CDR3 bases are TGTGCCAGCTCCCAGGCGCGGGAGAGCACTGAA.

On this clone: The read terminates 3 residues before the CDR3 end, so the remaining end is supplied by the germline J gene. The chain recombines TRBV30 with TRBJ1-3, with D possibly being TRBD1 (6 bases). V was pared by 0 bases and J by 8 bases, with 17 bases between. CDR3 length: 15 amino acids. Germline CDR1 reads GTSNPN; CDR2 reads SVGIG (reference sequence). The part of the CDR3 DNA that was read is TGTGCCTGGAGTGTAGGGTCAGGGGAAGGAGACACC. As protein: CAWSVGSGEGDT. The complete CDR3 sequence is CAWSVGSGEGDTIYF.

Remarks on this clone: From the germline J gene comes the end of the CDR3, since the read stops 3 residues before it. The rearrangement joins TRBV30 to TRBJ2-7, with D perhaps matching TRBD1 (6 bases). The CDR3 sequence is 13 residues long. Trimming pared 0 bases from V and 4 bases from J, leaving 10 bases between. CDR1 is GTSNPN, CDR2 SVGIG, per germline (reference sequence). CDR3 residues: CAWSVGRGYEQYF. The part of the CDR3 DNA that was read is TGTGCCTGGAGTGTGGGCAGGGGATACGAG.

Comments on this clone: The read ends 3 residues before the CDR3 terminus; that terminus is restored from the germline J gene. The chain joins TRBV5-4 to TRBJ2-5; TRBD2 is a possible D gene (6 bases). Germline V CDR1 and CDR2: SGHNT, YYREEE (reference sequence). V shed 3 bases and J shed 2 bases, with 17 bases lying between them. This CDR3 contains 16 residues. The covered CDR3 bases are TGTGCCAGCAGCTCCTCCCCGACTAGAAGGCAAGAGACC. Translated, it gives CASSSSPTRRQET. The full CDR3 reads CASSSSPTRRQETQYF.

The sequenced part of the CDR3 DNA is TGTGCCAGCACAGGCCGACAGGGAGGCTCCTACGAG. It codes for CASTGRQGGSYE. The whole CDR3 is CASTGRQGGSYEQYF. The chain combines TRBV27 with TRBJ2-7, with D maybe TRBD1 (7 bases). The read gets to within 3 residues of the CDR3 end, and the germline J gene fills in the rest. V was clipped by 7 bases and J by 0 bases, with 16 bases between them. Germline CDR1 and CDR2: MNHEY and SMNVEV (reference sequence). The CDR3 has 15 amino acids.

As to this clone: With the read ending 3 residues before the CDR3 end, the germline J gene is used to fill in that end. This chain joins TRBV19 and TRBJ2-5; TRBD1 agrees at 8 bases. Germline V gives CDR1 LNHDA, CDR2 SQIVND (reference sequence). The ends lost 7 bases at V and 4 bases at J; junction bases unmatched: 11. The CDR3 has 15 amino acids. The chain's CDR3 is CASKTGTGHSETQYF. CDR3 bases read: TGTGCCAGTAAGACTGGGACAGGCCACTCAGAGACC.

Regarding this clone: The read finishes 3 residues shy of the CDR3 end, and the germline J gene is used to complete it. V usage is TRBV7-2 and J usage is TRBJ1-2, with unresolved D. This CDR3 comprises 12 residues. Germline V gene data show CDR1 as SGHTA and CDR2 as FQGNSA. The sequenced part of the CDR3 DNA is TGTGCCAGCAGCTTAGCTTACAATGAC. Protein: CASSLAYND. The CDR3 in its entirety is CASSLAYNDYTF.

Of note for this clone: The CDR3 end lies 3 residues beyond the end of the read and is filled in from the germline J gene. The chain combines TRBV7-8 with TRBJ1-3, with D unclear. Deletions cut 1 base from V and 8 bases from J, with 6 bases between. The germline V gene encodes CDR1 SGHVS and CDR2 FQNEAQ. The length of the CDR3 is 12 residues. The covered CDR3 bases are TGTGCCAGCAGCTTAGTTGTAGACACC. Protein: CASSLVVDT. The CDR3 in full is CASSLVVDTIYF.

Regarding this clone: The sequenced fragment ends 3 residues before the CDR3 boundary, so the rest is inferred from the germline J gene. This chain uses TRBV5-1 with TRBJ2-1, with 7 bases that match TRBD2. V lost 0 bases, J lost 3 bases, and 3 bases stayed unmatched. This CDR3 is built from 15 residues. Per the germline V gene, CDR1 is SGHRS and CDR2 is YFSETQ. Here the CDR3 reads CASSLDGTNYNEQFF. The sequenced part of the CDR3 DNA is TGCGCCAGCAGCTTGGACGGGACTAACTACAATGAG. Full variable domain (remainder filled in from reference TRBV5-1 and TRBJ2-1): KAGVTQTPRYLIKTRGQQVTLSCSPISGHRSVSWYQQTPGQGLQFLFEYFSETQRNKGNFPGRFSGRQFSNSRSEMNVSTLELGDSALYLCASSLDGTNYNEQFFGPGTRLTVL.

Comment on this clone: The read terminates 3 residues before the CDR3 end, so the remaining end is supplied by the germline J gene. V usage is TRBV14 and J usage is TRBJ2-7; TRBD1 matches at 9 bases. The CDR3 is made up of 15 amino acids. Per the germline V gene, CDR1 is SGHDN and CDR2 is FVKESK. V lost 4 bases and J lost 3; bases outside the gene matches: 7. The chain's CDR3 is CASSLGTGNNYEQYF. The part of the CDR3 DNA that was read is TGTGCCAGCAGCCTAGGGACAGGGAATAACTACGAG. The variable domain in full, with the rest retrieved from reference TRBV14 and TRBJ2-7, is EAGVTQFPSHSVIEKGQTVTLRCDPISGHDNLYWYRRVMGKEIKFLLHFVKESKQDESGMPNNRFLAERTGGTYSTLKVQPAELEDSGVYFCASSLGTGNNYEQYFGPGTRLTVT.

To note about this clone: The CDR3 end lies 3 residues beyond the end of the read and is filled in from the germline J gene. V and J are TRBV19 and TRBJ1-2, with D unresolved. The CDR3 is 14 residues long. V lost 5 bases, J lost 4 bases, and 14 bases lay in between. Germline assignment: CDR1 LNHDA and CDR2 SQIVND (reference sequence). The CDR3 region is CASSLLGQVYGYTF. The CDR3 DNA, read in part, is TGTGCCAGTAGTCTGCTTGGGCAGGTCTATGGC.

The CDR3 is CASSQDGGRTGELFF. The CDR3 bases that were read are TGCGCCAGCAGCCAAGACGGGGGGAGGACCGGGGAG. The chain combines TRBV4-1 with TRBJ2-2; 7 bases are a match to TRBD2. The CDR3 is cut off 3 residues early in the read; its end comes from the germline J gene. CDR1 is MGHRA and CDR2 is YSYEKL in the germline V gene. The CDR3 totals 15 residues. The ends lost 0 bases at V and 5 bases at J; junction bases unmatched: 3.

Remarks on this clone: The read stops 3 residues short of the end of the CDR3; the missing end is completed from the germline J gene. The gene calls are TRBV7-9 and TRBJ1-2, with 7 bases that match TRBD1. The CDR3 loop spans 13 amino acids. Germline V lookup: CDR1 SEHNR, CDR2 FQNEAQ (reference sequence). Losses at the gene ends were 5 bases for V and 3 bases for J; bases not matched to a gene: 3. The CDR3 is CASSHGQDYGYTF. The covered CDR3 bases are TGTGCCAGCAGCCACGGACAGGACTATGGC.

As regards this clone: The read terminates 3 residues before the CDR3 end, so the remaining end is supplied by the germline J gene. The genes are TRBV2 and TRBJ1-2, with TRBD1 matching over 11 bases. The germline V gene encodes CDR1 SNHLY and CDR2 FYNNEI. With 5 bases clipped from V and 4 bases from J, the junction kept 9 bases outside the gene matches. This CDR3 is 16 amino acids long. The covered CDR3 bases are TGTGCCAGCAGTAGGACAGGGGGCGCGAGTTCCTATGGC. Translation gives CASSRTGGASSYG. The CDR3 in full is CASSRTGGASSYGYTF.

As for this clone: The CDR3 end lies 3 residues beyond the end of the read and is filled in from the germline J gene. The chain carries TRBV6-2 or TRBV6-3 and TRBJ1-1, with a possible D match to TRBD1 (5 bases). The V end was cut by 7 bases, the J end by 4 bases, with 13 bases between. CDR1 is MNHEY, CDR2 SVGEGT, per germline. This CDR3 is built from 13 residues. Partial CDR3 DNA: TGTGCCAGCACATCCAGGGAAGGCACTGAA. It yields the protein CASTSREGTE. The CDR3 reads in full as CASTSREGTEAFF.

Of note for this clone: Coverage ceases 3 residues before the CDR3 finishes, and the germline J gene fills in the end. The rearrangement links TRBV5-4 to TRBJ2-1, with 8 bases lining up with TRBD2. Germline CDR1 is SGHNT and CDR2 is YYREEE (reference sequence). The CDR3 length is 15 residues. V gave up 5 bases and J gave up 0 bases; unmatched junction bases: 4. The CDR3 loop reads CASSTSGSSYNEQFF. CDR3 DNA (partial): TGTGCCAGCAGTACGAGCGGGAGCTCCTACAATGAG.

Measured by frequency, this clone is medium-sized. The observed sequence ends 3 residues before the CDR3 terminus, with the missing tail filled in from the germline J gene. The gene calls are TRBV6-1 and TRBJ1-2; 8 bases align to TRBD1. The V segment lost 1 base and the J segment 1 base; nucleotides outside the gene matches: 8. This CDR3 comprises 17 residues. Germline CDR1 is MNHNS and CDR2 is SASEGT. CDR3 DNA (partial): TGTGCCAGCAGTGAAGTCCACTGGACAGGGCTTAACTATGGC. It encodes CASSEVHWTGLNYG. The whole CDR3 region reads CASSEVHWTGLNYGYTF.

In the case of this clone: The sequence runs out 3 residues before the end of the CDR3; the remainder is reconstructed from the germline J gene. This chain joins TRBV14 and TRBJ1-4, with 8 bases that match TRBD1. The CDR3 consists of 16 residues. Germline V gene sequence: CDR1 SGHDN, CDR2 FVKESK. V lost 4 bases and J lost 8; bases outside the gene matches: 12. The DNA read from the CDR3 is TGTGCCAGCAGCCCCCCATCGCAGGGGGCGCGCGAAAAA. This encodes CASSPPSQGAREK. The full CDR3 protein reads CASSPPSQGAREKLFF.

As to this clone: The read terminates 3 residues before the CDR3 end, so the remaining end is supplied by the germline J gene. The V and J genes are TRBV7-9 and TRBJ2-5; 7 positions match TRBD2. Germline lookup yields CDR1 SEHNR and CDR2 FQNEAQ (reference sequence). V gave up 3 bases and J gave up 3 bases; unmatched junction bases: 7. The CDR3 consists of 15 residues. The sequenced part of the CDR3 DNA is TGTGCCAGCAGCTTCTACGACAGCGGGGAAGAGACC. This translates into CASSFYDSGEET. The full CDR3 sequence reads CASSFYDSGEETQYF.

As regards this clone: The CDR3 end lies 3 residues beyond the end of the read and is filled in from the germline J gene. The V and J genes are TRBV6-1 and TRBJ2-7; 12 positions agree with TRBD2. After removal of 4 bases from V and 3 bases from J, the junction contained 4 bases not matched to a gene. The CDR3 totals 15 residues. The germline CDR1 and CDR2 sequences are MNHNS and SASEGT. The CDR3 sequence is CASSGGLAGIYEQYF. The covered CDR3 bases are TGTGCCAGCAGTGGAGGACTAGCGGGAATCTACGAG.

Turning to this clone: Read data end 3 residues before the CDR3 end; the end is taken from the germline J gene. This chain connects TRBV12-3 or TRBV12-4 to TRBJ1-5; D is unclear. There are 13 residues in the CDR3. V lost 6 bases, J lost 1 base, and 7 bases lay in between. CDR3 sequence reads: CASRQLSNQPQHF. CDR3 DNA (partial): TGTGCCAGCAGGCAGTTAAGCAATCAGCCC.

With respect to this clone: From the germline J gene comes the end of the CDR3, since the read stops 3 residues before it. This chain connects TRBV20-1 to TRBJ2-7, with 7 nucleotides matching TRBD1. CDR1 is DFQATT, CDR2 SNEGSKA, per germline (reference sequence). V was clipped by 2 bases and J by 0 bases; unmatched bases: 4. This CDR3 has 14 residues. CDR3 region: CSARKAGGSYEQYF. CDR3 DNA (partial): TGCAGTGCTAGAAAGGCAGGGGGCTCCTACGAG.

Judged by frequency, this clone is large. The read terminates 3 residues before the CDR3 end, so the remaining end is supplied by the germline J gene. The rearrangement links TRBV20-1 to TRBJ1-2; D possibly corresponds to TRBD1 (6 bases). The germline V gene has CDR1 DFQATT and CDR2 SNEGSKA (reference sequence). This CDR3 spans 14 amino acids. V lost 1 base to trimming and J lost 6 bases, with 15 bases between them. The CDR3 is CSARGNRVLDGYTF. The part of the CDR3 DNA that was read is TGCAGTGCTAGAGGTAACAGGGTGCTAGATGGC.

Comment on this clone: The observed sequence ends 3 residues before the CDR3 terminus, with the missing tail filled in from the germline J gene. The rearrangement links TRBV4-1 to TRBJ2-3; possibly TRBD2 for D (6 bases). From germline, CDR1 is MGHRA and CDR2 YSYEKL. Trimming cost V 5 bases and J 7 bases, with 19 bases left between them. This CDR3 contains 15 residues. The CDR3 reads CASSLTSFTLNTQYF. The sequenced CDR3 bases are TGCGCCAGCAGCTTAACTAGCTTCACGCTGAATACG.

Comments on this clone: The read ends 3 residues before the CDR3 terminus; that terminus is restored from the germline J gene. This sequence joins TRBV13 and TRBJ1-2, with D perhaps matching TRBD1 (5 bases). Trimming pared 3 bases from V and 3 bases from J, leaving 8 bases between. This CDR3 comprises 13 residues. Germline CDR1 and CDR2: PRHDT and FYEKMQ (reference sequence). CDR3 DNA (partial): TGTGCCAGCAGCTTGGGCAGGGACTATGGC. Translation gives CASSLGRDYG. The full CDR3 protein reads CASSLGRDYGYTF.